This T cell receptor beta chain was recorded in a study of cytomegalovirus exposure and HLA in healthy donors. Study-wide background: The study's early data release held about 77 million unique TCRs from HLA-typed donors.

Study-wide findings and caveats: For cytomegalovirus status, the classifier reportedly gave diagnoses with high specificity and sensitivity. In a later analysis, common viral pathogens appeared linked to several of the most significant clusters.

There are 14 residues in the CDR3. CDR1 is SGHDT and CDR2 is YYEEEE in the germline V gene. Trimming removed 3 bases from V and 4 bases from J; junction bases left unmatched: 3. Comments on this clone: Its antigen is undetermined.

The PCR used 60 Vbeta and 13 Jbeta primers. Data came from immunoSEQ multiplex PCR; TCRdb stores just in-frame clones and leaves some out. The sample contains 130,000 or so clones, about 82% of which appear only once. The sample was PBMCs. The rearrangement links TRBV5-6 to TRBJ1-4; 7 positions agree with TRBD1. The clonotype was recovered from a man aged 30 to 45 in good health and CMV-seronegative. The CDR3 DNA reads as TGTGCCAGCAGCTCAGGGGGGTATAATGAAAAACTGTTTTTT. It is translated as CASSSGGYNEKLFF. The entire variable domain, with the rest obtained from reference TRBV5-6 and TRBJ1-4, is as follows: DAGVTQSPTHLIKTRGQQVTLRCSPKSGHDTVSWYQQALGQGPQFIFQYYEEEERQRGNFPDRFSGHQFPNYSSELNVNALLLGDSALYLCASSSGGYNEKLFFGSGTQLSVL.